The next 2 T cell receptor beta chains were all read from a single sample in a study of shared clonotypes between healthy human individuals. TCRdb keeps only in-frame clones here, not all; method: immunoSEQ multiplex PCR. The sample comprises about 490,000 clones, roughly 80% of which are singletons, and approximately 11% rests with the top ten. Sequencing input: PBMCs. Source of these receptors: a woman between 35 and 50 years old in good health. Some clones in this sample may be carry-over from other donors' samples.

This clone has just a few counts. The rearrangement joins TRBV19 to TRBJ2-7; no clear D. CDR1 LNHDA and CDR2 SQIVND come from the germline V gene (reference sequence). V was cut by 3 bases and J by 3 bases, with 15 bases left in between. The length of the CDR3 is 15 residues. This CDR3 reads CASSINGGMGYEQYF. The CDR3 nucleotides are TGTGCCAGTAGTATCAATGGTGGAATGGGCTACGAGCAGTACTTC.

The chain links TRBV18 to TRBJ1-1; D possibly corresponds to TRBD1 (6 bases). Germline values: CDR1 KGHSH, CDR2 LQKENI. The CDR3 sequence is 14 residues long. V lost 3 bases to trimming and J lost 2 bases, with 10 bases between them. Written as DNA, the CDR3 is TGTGCCAGCTCACCTACAGGGTATAACACTGAAGCTTTCTTT. As protein: CASSPTGYNTEAFF.